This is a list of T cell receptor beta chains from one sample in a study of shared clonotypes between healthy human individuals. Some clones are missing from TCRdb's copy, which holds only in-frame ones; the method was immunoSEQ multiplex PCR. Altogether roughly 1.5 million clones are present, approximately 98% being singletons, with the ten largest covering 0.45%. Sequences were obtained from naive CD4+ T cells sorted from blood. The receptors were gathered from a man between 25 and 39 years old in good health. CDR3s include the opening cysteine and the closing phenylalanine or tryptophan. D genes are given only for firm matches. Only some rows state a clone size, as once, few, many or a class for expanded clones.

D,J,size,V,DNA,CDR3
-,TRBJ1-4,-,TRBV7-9,TGTGCCAGCAGCTTAGGGACAGTAGTTTCCGAAAAACTGTTTTTT,CASSLGTVVSEKLFF
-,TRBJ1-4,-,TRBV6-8,TGTGCCAGCAGTAAACGGGACACCCAAACTAATGAAAAACTGTTTTTT,CASSKRDTQTNEKLFF
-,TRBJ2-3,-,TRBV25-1,TGTGCCAGCAGTGAATCGGTCGTTGGGGGCACAGATACGCAGTATTTT,CASSESVVGGTDTQYF
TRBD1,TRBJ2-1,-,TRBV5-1,TGCGCCAGCAGCTTGGGGGACAGGGGGTCCTACAATGAGCAGTTCTTC,CASSLGDRGSYNEQFF
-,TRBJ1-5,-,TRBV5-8,TGTGCCAGCAGCTTTTTGTCTTTAAATCAGCCCCAGCATTTT,CASSFLSLNQPQHF
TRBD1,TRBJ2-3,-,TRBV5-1,TGCGCCAGCAGCACCGACAGGGGGAACACAGATACGCAGTATTTT,CASSTDRGNTDTQYF
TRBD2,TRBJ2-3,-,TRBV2,TGTGCCAGCTCAAGAGGGGTTAGCGGGACCCCTACCACAGATACGCAGTATTTT,CASSRGVSGTPTTDTQYF
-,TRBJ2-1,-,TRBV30,TGTGCCTGGAGTGTCGGCGATGAGCAGTTCTTC,CAWSVGDEQFF
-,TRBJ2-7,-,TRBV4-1,TGCGCCAGCAGCCAACTTTGGGCGCCCGGCTACGAGCAGTACTTC,CASSQLWAPGYEQYF
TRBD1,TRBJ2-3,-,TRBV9,TGTGCCAGCAGCGTCGACAGGGTGCTGACAGATACGCAGTATTTT,CASSVDRVLTDTQYF
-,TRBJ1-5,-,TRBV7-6,TGTGCCAGCAGCTTAACCGATGGCCAGCCCCAGCATTTT,CASSLTDGQPQHF
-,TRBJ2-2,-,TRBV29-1,TGCAGCGTTGATGGGGGGAACACCGGGGAGCTGTTTTTT,CSVDGGNTGELFF
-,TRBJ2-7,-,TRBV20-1,TGCAGCGGGGCCTGGGCCTACGAGCAGTACTTC,CSGAWAYEQYF
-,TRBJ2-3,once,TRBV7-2,TGTGCCAGCAGCCCCGGCAGAAACACAGATACGCAGTATTTT,CASSPGRNTDTQYF
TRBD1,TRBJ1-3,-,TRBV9,TGTGCCAGCAGGGGACAGGGTGGAAACACCATATATTTT,CASRGQGGNTIYF
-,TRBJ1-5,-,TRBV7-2,TGTGCCAGCAGCTTGGACAGACCTCAGCCCCAGCATTTT,CASSLDRPQPQHF
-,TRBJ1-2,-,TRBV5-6,TGTGCCAGCAGCTTGGACAGGGTTTTGTTGAGCTATGGCTACACCTTC,CASSLDRVLLSYGYTF
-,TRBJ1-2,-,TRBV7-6,TGTGCCAGCAGCCCACCCGGTCGACCTGTCTATGGCTACACCTTC,CASSPPGRPVYGYTF
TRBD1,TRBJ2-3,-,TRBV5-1,TGCGCCAGCAGCTCGTCCGGGACAGGGTGGGCTGGCACAGATACGCAGTATTTT,CASSSSGTGWAGTDTQYF
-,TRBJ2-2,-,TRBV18,TGTGCCAGCTCACTGATGGATCTAGGCTACACCGGGGAGCTGTTTTTT,CASSLMDLGYTGELFF
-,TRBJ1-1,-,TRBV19,TGTGCCAGTAGTCCCGCGCGGGGACTGAACACTGAAGCTTTCTTT,CASSPARGLNTEAFF
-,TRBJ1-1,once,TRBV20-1,TGCAGTGCTAGAGCTGTCGGAGCTTTCTTT,CSARAVGAFF
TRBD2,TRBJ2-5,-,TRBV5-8,TGTGCCAGCAGCTTGGACTATACTAGCGGGTTAGAGACCCAGTACTTC,CASSLDYTSGLETQYF
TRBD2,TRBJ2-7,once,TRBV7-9,TGTGCCAGCAGCTTAATGAGCGGGAGCTCCTACGAGCAGTACTTC,CASSLMSGSSYEQYF
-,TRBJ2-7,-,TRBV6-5,TGTGCCAGCAGTTACTCGAGAAAGTGGTCATACTACGAGCAGTACTTC,CASSYSRKWSYYEQYF